This T cell receptor beta chain was sequenced during a study of CD8 T cells in Susac syndrome. Remarks on this clonotype: An end of the junction does not agree with germline; a read error may underlie this.

cDNA came from around 0.5 to 1 ug RNA primed by random hexamers. TCRdb redid the calling of the immunoSEQ multiplex PCR reads with MiXCR, one entry per CDR3 protein. The sample includes more than 200,000 distinct CDR3 sequences, roughly 90% of them seen just once. Sequencing used CD8+ T cells from PBMCs. The sequence came from a human donor with multiple sclerosis.

CDR3 in amino acids: CASSLGLSGERNF. CDR3 DNA: TGTGCCAGCAGCTTAGGCCTAAGCGGGGAAAGGAACTTC. This rearrangement joins TRBV13 to TRBJ2-5, with 7 bases matching TRBD2. The CDR3 has 13 amino acids. Germline V gives CDR1 PRHDT, CDR2 FYEKMQ (reference sequence).